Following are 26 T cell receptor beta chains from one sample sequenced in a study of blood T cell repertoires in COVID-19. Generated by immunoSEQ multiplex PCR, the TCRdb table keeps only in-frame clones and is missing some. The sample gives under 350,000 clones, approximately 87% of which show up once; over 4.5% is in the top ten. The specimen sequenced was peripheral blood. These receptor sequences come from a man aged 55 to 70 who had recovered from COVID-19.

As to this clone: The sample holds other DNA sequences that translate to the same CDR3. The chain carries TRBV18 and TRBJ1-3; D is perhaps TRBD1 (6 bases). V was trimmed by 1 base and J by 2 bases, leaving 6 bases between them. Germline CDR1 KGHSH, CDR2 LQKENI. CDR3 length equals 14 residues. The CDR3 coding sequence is TGTGCCAGCTCACCACAGGGGGCTGGAAACACCATATATTTT. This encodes CASSPQGAGNTIYF.

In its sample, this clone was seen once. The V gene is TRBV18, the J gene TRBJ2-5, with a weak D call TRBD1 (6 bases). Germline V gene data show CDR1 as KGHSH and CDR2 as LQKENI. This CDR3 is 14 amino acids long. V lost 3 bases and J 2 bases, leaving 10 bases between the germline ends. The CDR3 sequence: CASSPRTAQETQYF. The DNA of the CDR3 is TGTGCCAGCTCACCCAGGACAGCGCAAGAGACCCAGTACTTC.

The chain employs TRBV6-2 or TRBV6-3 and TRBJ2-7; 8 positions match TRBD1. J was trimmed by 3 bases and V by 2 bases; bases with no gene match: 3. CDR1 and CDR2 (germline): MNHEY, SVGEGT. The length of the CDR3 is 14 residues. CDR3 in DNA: TGTGCCAGCAGTTACGGAGACAGGGGCTACGAGCAGTACTTC. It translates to CASSYGDRGYEQYF.

CDR3 sequence: CASRRGQGNEQYF. CDR3 bases: TGTGCCAGCAGAAGGGGACAGGGGAACGAGCAGTACTTC. The chain carries TRBV6-5 and TRBJ2-7; 10 bases align to TRBD1. V gave up 6 bases and J gave up 5 bases; unmatched junction bases: 4. The CDR3 covers 13 residues. Germline CDR1 is MNHEY and CDR2 is SVGAGI.

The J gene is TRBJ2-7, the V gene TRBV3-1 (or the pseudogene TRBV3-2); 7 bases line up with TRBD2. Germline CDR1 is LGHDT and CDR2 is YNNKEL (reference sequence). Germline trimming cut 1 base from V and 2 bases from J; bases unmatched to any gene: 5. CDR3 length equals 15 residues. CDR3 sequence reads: CASSQASGNPYEQYF. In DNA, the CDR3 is TGTGCCAGCAGCCAAGCCAGCGGGAACCCCTACGAGCAGTACTTC.

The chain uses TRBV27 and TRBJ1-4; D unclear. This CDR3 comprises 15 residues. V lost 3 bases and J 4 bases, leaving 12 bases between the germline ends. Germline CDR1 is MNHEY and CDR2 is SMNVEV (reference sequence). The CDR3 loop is CASSFRGLFNEKLFF. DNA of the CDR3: TGTGCCAGCAGTTTCCGAGGGTTGTTTAATGAAAAACTGTTTTTT.

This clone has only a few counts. CDR3 nucleotide sequence: TGTGCCAGCAGCTTTCGACAGGGCGGCTACACCTTC. This encodes CASSFRQGGYTF. The rearrangement uses TRBV7-9 and TRBJ1-2, with 7 bases lining up with TRBD1. Germline V CDR1 and CDR2: SEHNR, FQNEAQ (reference sequence). The CDR3 is 12 residues long. With 3 bases clipped from V and 8 bases from J, the junction kept 3 bases outside the gene matches.

The CDR3 sequence is CASSLASGYGNQPQHF. In nucleotides, the CDR3 is TGTGCCAGCAGCTTAGCGTCGGGGTACGGTAATCAGCCCCAGCATTTT. V usage is TRBV7-9 and J usage is TRBJ1-5; D unclear. This CDR3 region has 16 residues. CDR1 and CDR2 from the germline V gene are SEHNR and FQNEAQ (reference sequence). The V and J ends lost 0 bases and 4 bases respectively, with 13 bases between them.

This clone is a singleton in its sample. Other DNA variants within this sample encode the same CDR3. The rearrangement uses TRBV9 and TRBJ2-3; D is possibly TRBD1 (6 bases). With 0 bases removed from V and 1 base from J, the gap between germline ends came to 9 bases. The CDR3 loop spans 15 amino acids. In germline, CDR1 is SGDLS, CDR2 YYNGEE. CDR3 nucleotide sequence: TGTGCCAGCAGCGTAGGGGCAGGGGGCACAGATACGCAGTATTTT. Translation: CASSVGAGGTDTQYF.

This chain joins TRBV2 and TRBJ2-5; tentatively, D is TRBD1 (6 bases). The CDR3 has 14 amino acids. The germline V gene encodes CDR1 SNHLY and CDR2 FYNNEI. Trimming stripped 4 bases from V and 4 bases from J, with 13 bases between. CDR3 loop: CASSGGLQGETQYF. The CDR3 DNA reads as TGTGCCAGCAGTGGGGGGCTGCAGGGAGAGACCCAGTACTTC.

In nucleotides, the CDR3 is TGTGCCAGCAGCCCGGGTCCGGTAACCTACGAGCAGTACTTC. It yields the protein CASSPGPVTYEQYF. The chain combines TRBV3-1 (or the pseudogene TRBV3-2) with TRBJ2-7; D is unresolved. Trimming cost V 4 bases and J 2 bases, with 12 bases left between them. The germline CDR1 and CDR2 sequences are LGHDT and YNNKEL (reference sequence). The CDR3 sequence is 14 residues long.

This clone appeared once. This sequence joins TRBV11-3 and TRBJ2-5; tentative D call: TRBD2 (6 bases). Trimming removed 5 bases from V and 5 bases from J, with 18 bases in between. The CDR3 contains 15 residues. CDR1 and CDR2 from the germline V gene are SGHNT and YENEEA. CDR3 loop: CASSRGEDMGETQYF. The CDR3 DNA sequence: TGTGCCAGCAGCCGCGGGGAGGACATGGGTGAGACCCAGTACTTC.

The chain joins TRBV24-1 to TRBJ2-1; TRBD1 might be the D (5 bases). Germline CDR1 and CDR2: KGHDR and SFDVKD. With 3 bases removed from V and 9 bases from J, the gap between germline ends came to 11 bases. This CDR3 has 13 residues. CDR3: CATSDGAISEQFF. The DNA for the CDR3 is TGTGCCACCAGTGATGGGGCTATAAGTGAGCAGTTCTTC.

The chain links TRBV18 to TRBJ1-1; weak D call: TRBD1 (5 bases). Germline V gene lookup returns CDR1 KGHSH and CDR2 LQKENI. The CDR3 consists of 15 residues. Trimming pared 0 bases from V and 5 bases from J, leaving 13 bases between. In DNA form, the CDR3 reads TGTGCCAGCTCACCACCTTTTGGGGCTATGACTGAAGCTTTCTTT. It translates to CASSPPFGAMTEAFF.

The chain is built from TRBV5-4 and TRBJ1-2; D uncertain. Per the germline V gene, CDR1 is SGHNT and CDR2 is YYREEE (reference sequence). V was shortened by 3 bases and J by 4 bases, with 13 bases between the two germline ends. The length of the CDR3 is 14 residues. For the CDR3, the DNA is TGTGCCAGCAGCTCGATGCAAGATAGCTATGGCTACACCTTC. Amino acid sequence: CASSSMQDSYGYTF.

CDR3 in DNA: TGCGCCAGCAGTCGGACAGTCTCTAGCAATCAGCCCCAGCATTTT. Translated: CASSRTVSSNQPQHF. The chain links TRBV5-1 to TRBJ1-5, with D perhaps TRBD1 (6 bases). Germline V gives CDR1 SGHRS, CDR2 YFSETQ. The CDR3 length is 15 residues. V shed 5 bases and J shed 0 bases, with 12 bases lying between them.

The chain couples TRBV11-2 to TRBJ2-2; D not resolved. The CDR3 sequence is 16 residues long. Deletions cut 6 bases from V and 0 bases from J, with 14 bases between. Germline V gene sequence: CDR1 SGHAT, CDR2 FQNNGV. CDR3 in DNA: TGTGCCAGCAGTAGGCTGACTTGGACGAACACCGGGGAGCTGTTTTTT. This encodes CASSRLTWTNTGELFF.

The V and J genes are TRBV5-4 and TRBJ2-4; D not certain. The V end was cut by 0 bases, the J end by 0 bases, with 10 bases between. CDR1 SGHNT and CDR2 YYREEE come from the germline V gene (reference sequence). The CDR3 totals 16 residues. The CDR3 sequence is CASSLDPSTAKNIQYF. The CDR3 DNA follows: TGTGCCAGCAGCTTGGATCCAAGCACAGCCAAAAACATTCAGTACTTC.

CDR3 coding DNA: TGTGCCATCGGGAATACAGAGGGATACGGCTACACCTTC. Encoded protein: CAIGNTEGYGYTF. The rearrangement uses TRBV10-3 and TRBJ1-2; no clear D gene. The CDR3 sequence is 13 residues long. Trimming left V 8 bases short and J 8 bases short, with 18 bases between. In germline, CDR1 is ENHRY, CDR2 SYGVKD.

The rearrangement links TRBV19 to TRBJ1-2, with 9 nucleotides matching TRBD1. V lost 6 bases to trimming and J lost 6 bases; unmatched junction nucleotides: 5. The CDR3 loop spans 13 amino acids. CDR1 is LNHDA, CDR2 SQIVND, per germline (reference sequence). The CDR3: CASRGQGINGYTF. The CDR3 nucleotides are TGTGCCAGTAGAGGACAGGGGATAAATGGCTACACCTTC.

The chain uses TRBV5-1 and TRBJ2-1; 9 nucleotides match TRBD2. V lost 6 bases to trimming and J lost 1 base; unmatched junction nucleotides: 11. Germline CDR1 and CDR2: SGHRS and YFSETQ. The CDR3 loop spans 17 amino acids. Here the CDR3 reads CASTQGGGAASYNEQFF. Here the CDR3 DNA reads TGCGCCAGCACCCAAGGCGGGGGGGCAGCGTCCTACAATGAGCAGTTCTTC. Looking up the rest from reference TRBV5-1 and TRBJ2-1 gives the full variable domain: KAGVTQTPRYLIKTRGQQVTLSCSPISGHRSVSWYQQTPGQGLQFLFEYFSETQRNKGNFPGRFSGRQFSNSRSEMNVSTLELGDSALYLCASTQGGGAASYNEQFFGPGTRLTVL.

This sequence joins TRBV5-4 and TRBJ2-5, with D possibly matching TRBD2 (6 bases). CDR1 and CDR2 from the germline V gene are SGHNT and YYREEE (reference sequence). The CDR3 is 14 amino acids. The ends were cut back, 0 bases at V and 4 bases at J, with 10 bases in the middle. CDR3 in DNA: TGTGCCAGCAGCTTGGGCTTGGGAGGAGAGACCCAGTACTTC. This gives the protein CASSLGLGGETQYF. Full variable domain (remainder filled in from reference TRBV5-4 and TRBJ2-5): ETGVTQSPTHLIKTRGQQVTLRCSSQSGHNTVSWYQQALGQGPQFIFQYYREEENGRGNFPPRFSGLQFPNYSSELNVNALELDDSALYLCASSLGLGGETQYFGPGTRLLVL.

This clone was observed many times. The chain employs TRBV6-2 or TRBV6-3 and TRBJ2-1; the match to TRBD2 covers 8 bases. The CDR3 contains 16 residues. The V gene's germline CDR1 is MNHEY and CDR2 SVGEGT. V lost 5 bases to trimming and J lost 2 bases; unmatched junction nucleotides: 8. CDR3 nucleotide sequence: TGTGCCAGCAGTGGACAGACTAGCGAAACCTACAATGAGCAGTTCTTC. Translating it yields CASSGQTSETYNEQFF.

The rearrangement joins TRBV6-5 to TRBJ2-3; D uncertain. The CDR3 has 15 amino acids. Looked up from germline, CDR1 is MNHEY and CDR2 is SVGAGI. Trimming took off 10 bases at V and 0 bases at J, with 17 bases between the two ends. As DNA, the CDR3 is TGTGCCACCTCCCCGTGGGCTTCTAGCACAGATACGCAGTATTTT. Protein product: CATSPWASSTDTQYF.

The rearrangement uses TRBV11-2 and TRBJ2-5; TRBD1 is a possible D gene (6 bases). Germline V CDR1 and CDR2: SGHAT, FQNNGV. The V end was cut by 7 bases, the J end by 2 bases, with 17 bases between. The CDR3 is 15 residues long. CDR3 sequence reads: CASNPNRDTQETQYF. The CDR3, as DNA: TGTGCCAGCAACCCCAACCGGGACACACAAGAGACCCAGTACTTC.

The CDR3 region is CASSMDGTGGNTIYF. The CDR3 DNA reads TGTGCCAGCAGCATGGACGGGACAGGAGGAAACACCATATATTTT. The chain joins TRBV9 to TRBJ1-3; TRBD1 matches 8 bases. With V trimmed by 4 bases and J by 4 bases, 7 bases remained unmatched. Germline CDR1 SGDLS, CDR2 YYNGEE. The CDR3 is made up of 15 amino acids.